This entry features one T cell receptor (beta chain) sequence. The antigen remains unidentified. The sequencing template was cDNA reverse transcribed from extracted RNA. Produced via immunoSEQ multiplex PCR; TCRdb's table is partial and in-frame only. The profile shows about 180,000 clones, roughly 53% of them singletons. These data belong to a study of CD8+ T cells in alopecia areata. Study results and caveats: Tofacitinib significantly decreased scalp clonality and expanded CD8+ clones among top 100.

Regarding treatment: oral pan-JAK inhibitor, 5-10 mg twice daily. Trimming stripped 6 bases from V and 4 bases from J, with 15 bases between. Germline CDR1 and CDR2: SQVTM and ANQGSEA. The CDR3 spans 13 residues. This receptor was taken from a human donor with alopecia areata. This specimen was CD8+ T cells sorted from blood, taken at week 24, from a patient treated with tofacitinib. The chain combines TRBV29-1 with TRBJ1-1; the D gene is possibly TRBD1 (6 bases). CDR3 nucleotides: TGCAGCGTCGGGACAATTGTGGGCACTGAAGCTTTCTTT. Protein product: CSVGTIVGTEAFF.